These 18 T cell receptor beta chains share one sample of origin, sequenced in a study of beta chain features in type 1 diabetes. What was sequenced were expressed TCRB transcripts, since all of the isolated RNA had been reverse transcribed. This table comes from immunoSEQ multiplex PCR, and its TCRdb copy is limited to in-frame clones, with some not included. In the table there are a few hundred thousand clones, about 29% of which are singletons. What was sequenced was naive CD4+ T cells from blood. The receptors were sampled from a young man in good health.

The V and J genes are TRBV9 and TRBJ2-5, with D perhaps TRBD1 (6 bases). The CDR3 is made up of 15 amino acids. V was pared by 0 bases and J by 5 bases, with 14 bases between. Germline V gives CDR1 SGDLS, CDR2 YYNGEE. The CDR3 bases are TGTGCCAGCAGCGTAGAAGGCAGGGGCGTCGAGACCCAGTACTTC. This sequence encodes CASSVEGRGVETQYF.

The chain carries TRBV7-9 and TRBJ2-2, with 7 bases matching TRBD1. V gave up 6 bases and J gave up 1 base; unmatched junction bases: 5. The germline gives CDR1 SEHNR, CDR2 FQNEAQ (reference sequence). The CDR3 has 15 residues. The CDR3 coding sequence is TGTGCCAGCAGGAGGTGGACAGGGAACACCGGGGAGCTGTTTTTT. Translation: CASRRWTGNTGELFF.

This clone was recorded a few times. The chain carries TRBV6-6 and TRBJ2-7; no firm D call. V was pared by 6 bases and J by 0 bases, with 6 bases between. CDR3 length: 12 amino acids. Per germline, CDR1 MNHNY and CDR2 SVGAGI (reference sequence). The CDR3 DNA sequence: TGTGCCAGCAGGCCTACCTCCTACGAGCAGTACTTC. This gives the protein CASRPTSYEQYF.

This chain's CDR3 is CASSISTPDTQYF. The CDR3 DNA reads TGTGCCAGTAGTATCTCGACTCCGGATACGCAGTATTTT. The V gene is TRBV19, the J gene TRBJ2-3; D gene ambiguous. This CDR3 has 13 amino acids. The V gene lost 3 bases and the J gene lost 6 bases, with 10 bases spanning the gap. The germline V gene has CDR1 LNHDA and CDR2 SQIVND (reference sequence). Using reference TRBV19 and TRBJ2-3 for the parts outside the CDR3, the full variable domain is DGGITQSPKYLFRKEGQNVTLSCEQNLNHDAMYWYRQDPGQGLRLIYYSQIVNDFQKGDIAEGYSVSREKKESFPLTVTSAQKNPTAFYLCASSISTPDTQYFGPGTRLTVL.

DNA of the CDR3: TGTGCCAGCAGTGAAGCGAGGATTGATACGCAGTATTTT. Translating it yields CASSEARIDTQYF. V and J are TRBV2 and TRBJ2-3; no clear D gene. The CDR3 covers 13 residues. Deletions cut 0 bases from V and 6 bases from J, with 7 bases between. The V gene's germline CDR1 is SNHLY and CDR2 FYNNEI.

This chain connects TRBV5-1 to TRBJ2-7; 9 bases align to TRBD2. CDR1 and CDR2 from the germline V gene are SGHRS and YFSETQ. The J segment lost 5 bases and the V segment lost 7 bases, leaving 7 bases of the junction unmatched. The CDR3 sequence is 13 residues long. The chain's CDR3 is CASRSGSQHEQYF. The CDR3 DNA is TGCGCCAGCCGTAGCGGGAGTCAACACGAGCAGTACTTC.

This clone was observed a few times. The chain has TRBV7-8 and TRBJ1-1; tentatively, D is TRBD1 (5 bases). The germline V gene has CDR1 SGHVS and CDR2 FQNEAQ. This CDR3 region has 17 residues. V gave up 4 bases and J gave up 1 base, with 19 bases separating them. The CDR3 bases are TGTGCCAGCAGCTCCCGGCGGGCAGGGTCTGGGAACACTGAAGCTTTCTTT. This encodes CASSSRRAGSGNTEAFF.

This sequence joins TRBV5-1 and TRBJ1-1; perhaps TRBD1 as D (5 bases). This CDR3 spans 14 amino acids. Trimming stripped 3 bases from V and 1 base from J, with 10 bases between. CDR1 is SGHRS, CDR2 YFSETQ, per germline. CDR3 protein: CASSYAGRNTEAFF. For the CDR3, the DNA is TGCGCCAGCAGCTACGCGGGGCGGAACACTGAAGCTTTCTTT.

This chain uses TRBV29-1 with TRBJ1-5; D is perhaps TRBD1 (5 bases). Deletions cut 3 bases from V and 6 bases from J, with 15 bases between. The length of the CDR3 is 14 residues. The germline V gene has CDR1 SQVTM and CDR2 ANQGSEA. The CDR3 is CSVDEGAPGQPQHF. In DNA, the CDR3 is TGCAGCGTTGATGAAGGGGCACCGGGTCAGCCCCAGCATTTT.

This sequence joins TRBV19 and TRBJ2-1; D possibly uses TRBD1 or TRBD2 (5 bases each). The V and J ends lost 3 bases and 0 bases respectively, with 9 bases between them. Germline assignment: CDR1 LNHDA and CDR2 SQIVND (reference sequence). The CDR3 is made up of 15 amino acids. CDR3 residues: CASSILGASYNEQFF. CDR3 nucleotide sequence: TGTGCCAGTAGTATTCTCGGGGCCTCCTACAATGAGCAGTTCTTC.

The chain carries TRBV29-1 and TRBJ2-3, with D possibly being TRBD1 or TRBD2 (5 bases each). The CDR3 spans 14 residues. Trimming took 2 bases from V and 2 from J, leaving 11 bases between them. CDR1 is SQVTM and CDR2 is ANQGSEA in the germline V gene. CDR3 amino acids: CSVEKGPITDTQYF. The CDR3 nucleotides read TGCAGCGTTGAAAAGGGACCGATCACAGATACGCAGTATTTT.

This chain uses TRBV15 with TRBJ2-5, with D uncertain. The CDR3 is 13 amino acids. V gave up 1 base and J gave up 2 bases, with 5 bases separating them. Looked up from germline, CDR1 is LNHNV and CDR2 is YYDKDF (reference sequence). The CDR3 loop reads CATSRAVQETQYF. CDR3 DNA: TGTGCCACCAGCAGAGCTGTACAAGAGACCCAGTACTTC. The whole variable domain, remainder taken from reference TRBV15 and TRBJ2-5, is DAMVIQNPRYQVTQFGKPVTLSCSQTLNHNVMYWYQQKSSQAPKLLFHYYDKDFNNEADTPDNFQSRRPNTSFCFLDIRSPGLGDTAMYLCATSRAVQETQYFGPGTRLLVL.

This clone was observed a few times. The chain links TRBV30 to TRBJ2-7; 8 bases are a match to TRBD1. V lost 2 bases and J lost 7; bases outside the gene matches: 7. CDR1 is GTSNPN, CDR2 SVGIG, per germline (reference sequence). CDR3 size: 13 residues. CDR3 sequence reads: CAWSLDRAKEQYF. As DNA, the CDR3 is TGTGCCTGGAGTTTGGACAGGGCCAAGGAGCAGTACTTC. The variable domain in full, completed from reference TRBV30 and TRBJ2-7, reads SQTIHQWPATLVQPVGSPLSLECTVEGTSNPNLYWYRQAAGRGLQLLFYSVGIGQISSEVPQNLSASRPQDRQFILSSKKLLLSDSGFYLCAWSLDRAKEQYFGPGTRLTVT.

In its sample, this clone was seen once. The chain is built from TRBV9 and TRBJ2-1, with unresolved D. V was shortened by 0 bases and J by 4 bases, with 5 bases between the two germline ends. CDR3 length equals 13 residues. Germline V CDR1 and CDR2: SGDLS, YYNGEE. Here the CDR3 reads CASSVDRYNEQFF. The DNA for the CDR3 is TGTGCCAGCAGCGTAGATAGATACAATGAGCAGTTCTTC.

This clone was detected only a few times. The chain is built from TRBV30 and TRBJ2-7; 7 nucleotides agree with TRBD2. Per germline, CDR1 GTSNPN and CDR2 SVGIG (reference sequence). V dropped 3 bases and J dropped 2; count of bases not matched to a gene: 4. The length of the CDR3 is 13 residues. The CDR3 sequence: CAWRSAGAYEQYF. DNA for the CDR3: TGTGCCTGGAGATCCGCGGGAGCCTACGAGCAGTACTTC.

This clone was seen only a few times. This chain joins TRBV30 and TRBJ1-2; the D is unclear. V lost 0 bases, J lost 2 bases, and 13 bases lay in between. Germline CDR1 reads GTSNPN; CDR2 reads SVGIG (reference sequence). The length of the CDR3 is 15 residues. The CDR3 protein is CAWSVLQRTNYGYTF. The DNA for the CDR3 is TGTGCCTGGAGTGTACTGCAGCGAACAAACTATGGCTACACCTTC.

This clone was observed a few times. The rearrangement uses TRBV7-9 and TRBJ2-1; 12 bases agree with TRBD2. After removal of 4 bases from V and 8 bases from J, the junction contained 3 bases not matched to a gene. Germline CDR1 reads SEHNR; CDR2 reads FQNEAQ (reference sequence). The CDR3 contains 14 residues. The CDR3 sequence: CASSWGLAGDEQFF. CDR3 coding DNA: TGTGCCAGCAGCTGGGGACTAGCGGGCGATGAGCAGTTCTTC.

CDR3 residues: CASSQGGPPKYEQYF. The CDR3 nucleotides read TGTGCCAGCAGCCAAGGGGGCCCACCCAAGTACGAGCAGTACTTC. This chain connects TRBV4-2 to TRBJ2-7, with D possibly TRBD1 on 5 matching bases. This CDR3 region has 15 residues. V dropped 1 base and J dropped 4 bases, with 14 bases sitting between them. Germline V lookup: CDR1 LGHNA, CDR2 YNFKEQ.